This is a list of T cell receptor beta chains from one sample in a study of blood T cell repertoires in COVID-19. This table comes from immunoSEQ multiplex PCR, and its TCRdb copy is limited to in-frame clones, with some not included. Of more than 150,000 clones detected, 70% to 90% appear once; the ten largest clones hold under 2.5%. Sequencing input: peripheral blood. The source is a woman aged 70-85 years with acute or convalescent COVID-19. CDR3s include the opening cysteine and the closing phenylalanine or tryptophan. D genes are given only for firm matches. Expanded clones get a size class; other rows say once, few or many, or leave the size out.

TGTGCCAGTACCTCACATGGAGCTAACTATGGCTACACCTTC	CASTSHGANYGYTF	NA	NA	TRBJ1-2	TRBV19
TGTGCCTGGAGTACCCCGGATAGGGGGATAACTCAGAAAAAACTGTTTTTT	CAWSTPDRGITQKKLFF	NA	NA	TRBJ1-4	TRBV30
TGTGCCAGCAGTACAGGGGGCGCATCTGGCACTGAAGCTTTCTTT	CASSTGGASGTEAFF	NA	TRBD1	TRBJ1-1	TRBV2
TGTGCCAGCAGTTTGGATAAACAGGGGAGGATGTTTTTT	CASSLDKQGRMFF	few	NA	TRBJ2-2	TRBV6-5
TGTGCCAGTAGTATATATAAGAACACTGAAGCTTTCTTT	CASSIYKNTEAFF	once	NA	TRBJ1-1	TRBV19
TGTGCCAGTAGTATATTCGCAGATACGCAGTATTTT	CASSIFADTQYF	NA	NA	TRBJ2-3	TRBV19
TGTGCCAGCAAAGGGACAGGTACATACAATGAGCAGTTCTTC	CASKGTGTYNEQFF	NA	TRBD1	TRBJ2-1	TRBV6-5
TGCAGCGTTCGAGCGGGGGGCCTCCAAGAGACCCAGTACTTC	CSVRAGGLQETQYF	NA	TRBD2	TRBJ2-5	TRBV29-1
TGTGCCAGCAGCTTAAACAGGGGAGTGGAGTATGGCTACACCTTC	CASSLNRGVEYGYTF	NA	TRBD1	TRBJ1-2	TRBV7-9
TGTGCCAGCAGCCAAGGACTGGGACTGTGGTACGAGCAGTACTTC	CASSQGLGLWYEQYF	NA	NA	TRBJ2-7	TRBV4-2
TGTGCCAGCAGTTACGACGGACAGACGAACACTGAAGCTTTCTTT	CASSYDGQTNTEAFF	once	NA	TRBJ1-1	TRBV6-5
TGTGCCAGCAGTAACCGGGATAACACTGAAGCTTTCTTT	CASSNRDNTEAFF	NA	NA	TRBJ1-1	TRBV6-6
TGTGCCAGCAGCCCACTCTCGACAGGGAACTATGGCTACACCTTC	CASSPLSTGNYGYTF	NA	TRBD1	TRBJ1-2	TRBV3-1/TRBV3-2
TGCGCCAGCAGGGACACAGTGAACACCGGGGAGCTGTTTTTT	CASRDTVNTGELFF	NA	NA	TRBJ2-2	TRBV5-1
TGTGCCAGCAGCCGGACAGGGTCTGAGTTGAACACTGAAGCTTTCTTT	CASSRTGSELNTEAFF	NA	TRBD1	TRBJ1-1	TRBV7-9
TGTGCCAGTGTTAGCGGGGGGGCGGGCACAGATACGCAGTATTTT	CASVSGGAGTDTQYF	NA	TRBD2	TRBJ2-3	TRBV2
TGCGCCAGCAGCCAAGAATGGAAAGAAATCCTACAGGCCGAAAAACTGTTTTTT	CASSQEWKEILQAEKLFF	NA	NA	TRBJ1-4	TRBV4-3
TGTGCCAGCAGTTACGTGAGGCCGTCGAACACCGGGGAGCTGTTTTTT	CASSYVRPSNTGELFF	once	NA	TRBJ2-2	TRBV6-6
TGTGCCAGCAGGTTATCGACGGGAAATAATTCACCCCTCCACTTT	CASRLSTGNNSPLHF	NA	NA	TRBJ1-6	TRBV14
TGTGCCAGCAGGCTCGGAGGCGGCACAGATACGCAGTATTTT	CASRLGGGTDTQYF	NA	NA	TRBJ2-3	TRBV11-2
TGTGCCAGCAGCCCATTGGCCGGGCGGGGGGGTAACAATGAGCAGTTCTTC	CASSPLAGRGGNNEQFF	NA	TRBD2	TRBJ2-1	TRBV7-2
TGTGCCAGCAGTTTAGGGGGGGCCAGGGTAGAGACCCAGTACTTC	CASSLGGARVETQYF	NA	NA	TRBJ2-5	TRBV28
TGTGCCACCAGCAGAGATCGAGTATGGCAGGGGTTAAGCAATCAGCCCCAGCATTTT	CATSRDRVWQGLSNQPQHF	few	NA	TRBJ1-5	TRBV15
TGTGCCAGCAGAACCGCAGGGAATAATTCACCCCTCCACTTT	CASRTAGNNSPLHF	NA	NA	TRBJ1-6	TRBV7-2
TGTGCCACCAGCAGGGGGCTGACTAATGAAAAACTGTTTTTT	CATSRGLTNEKLFF	NA	NA	TRBJ1-4	TRBV15
TGTGCCAGCAGCCAAGATAGGGGGTACCAAGAGACCCAGTACTTC	CASSQDRGYQETQYF	NA	NA	TRBJ2-5	TRBV14
TGTGCCAGTAGGGACAGGGGGCGGCTCGTCGATTCACCCCTCCACTTT	CASRDRGRLVDSPLHF	NA	TRBD1	TRBJ1-6	TRBV19
TGTGCCAGCAGGCGATACACAGATACGCAGTATTTT	CASRRYTDTQYF	NA	NA	TRBJ2-3	TRBV6-1
TGTGCCAGTAGTATAGATCTCAGCGGCCCCCGAGGGCAGTTCTTC	CASSIDLSGPRGQFF	NA	NA	TRBJ2-1	TRBV19
TGTGCCAGCAGCCCCGGGACTAGTTGGTTCTTC	CASSPGTSWFF	NA	TRBD2	TRBJ2-1	TRBV28
TGTGCCAGCAGTTTTAGCTATAATTCACCCCTCCACTTT	CASSFSYNSPLHF	NA	NA	TRBJ1-6	TRBV6-5
TGTGCCAGTAGTATAGATCCGGCTCGACAGGCCTATAGCAATCAGCCCCAGCATTTT	CASSIDPARQAYSNQPQHF	NA	NA	TRBJ1-5	TRBV19
TGTGCCAGCAGGCATCGTGGGGACTTGAACACTGAAGCTTTCTTT	CASRHRGDLNTEAFF	NA	NA	TRBJ1-1	TRBV6-6
TGTGCCAGCAGTTACGGCGGCGAACGGAATGAGCAGTTCTTC	CASSYGGERNEQFF	NA	NA	TRBJ2-1	TRBV6-6
TGTGCCAGCAGCCCACCCCCGGACAGGAGTGCTGGAAACACCATATATTTT	CASSPPPDRSAGNTIYF	NA	TRBD1	TRBJ1-3	TRBV9
TGTGCCAGCAGCTTGCAGGAATATAGCAATCAGCCCCAGCATTTT	CASSLQEYSNQPQHF	NA	NA	TRBJ1-5	TRBV7-8
TGTGCCAGTAGTATAGCCCCACCGCGGGTGAACACTGAAGCTTTCTTT	CASSIAPPRVNTEAFF	NA	NA	TRBJ1-1	TRBV19
TGTGCCAGCAGCTTAGCGGGGGCCCAAGAGACCCAGTACTTC	CASSLAGAQETQYF	NA	NA	TRBJ2-5	TRBV7-2
TGTGCCAGCATCGAATCGACAGAGGAACCAATGAACACTGAAGCTTTCTTT	CASIESTEEPMNTEAFF	NA	NA	TRBJ1-1	TRBV2
TGTGCCACCCCGAGGAGGGGGCAAAACTATGGCTACACCTTC	CATPRRGQNYGYTF	once	TRBD1	TRBJ1-2	TRBV15
TGTGCCAGCTCAATTTGGGACACTCATGGCTACACCTTC	CASSIWDTHGYTF	NA	NA	TRBJ1-2	TRBV18
TGTGCCAGCAGTTACTCAATGGCACAGGGCTACAATGAGCAGTTCTTC	CASSYSMAQGYNEQFF	NA	NA	TRBJ2-1	TRBV6-5